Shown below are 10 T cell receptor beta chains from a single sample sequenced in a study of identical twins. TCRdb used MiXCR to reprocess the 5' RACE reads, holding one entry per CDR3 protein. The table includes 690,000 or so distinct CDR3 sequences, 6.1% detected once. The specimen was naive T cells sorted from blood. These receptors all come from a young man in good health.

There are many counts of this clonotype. The CDR3, as DNA: TGTGCCAGCAGTCCAACGACAGGGGCGAACACCGGGGAGCTGTTTTTT. It yields the protein CASSPTTGANTGELFF. The chain carries TRBV6-2 or TRBV6-3 and TRBJ2-2; TRBD1 matches 8 bases. CDR1 and CDR2 (germline): MNHEY, SVGEGT. This CDR3 has 16 amino acids. Trimming at V came to 5 bases and at J to 0 bases, leaving 5 bases not matched to a gene.

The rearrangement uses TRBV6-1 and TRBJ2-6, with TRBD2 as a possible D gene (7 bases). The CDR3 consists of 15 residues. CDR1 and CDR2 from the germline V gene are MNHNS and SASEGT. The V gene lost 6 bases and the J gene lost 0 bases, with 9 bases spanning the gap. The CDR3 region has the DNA TGTGCCAGCAGGGGGGGGGCCTCTGGGGCCAACGTCCTGACTTTC. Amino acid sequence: CASRGGASGANVLTF.

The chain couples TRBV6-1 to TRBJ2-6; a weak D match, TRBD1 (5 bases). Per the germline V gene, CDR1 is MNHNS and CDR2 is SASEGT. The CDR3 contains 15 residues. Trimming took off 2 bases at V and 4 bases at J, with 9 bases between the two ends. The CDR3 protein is CASSERGSGANVLTF. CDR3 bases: TGTGCCAGCAGTGAAAGGGGATCAGGGGCCAACGTCCTGACTTTC.

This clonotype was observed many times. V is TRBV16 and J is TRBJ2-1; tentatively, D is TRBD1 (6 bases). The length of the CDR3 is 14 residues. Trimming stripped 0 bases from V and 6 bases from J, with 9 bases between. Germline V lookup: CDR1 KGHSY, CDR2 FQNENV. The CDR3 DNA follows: TGTGCCAGCAGCCAATCGCGAGGGGGCAATGAGCAGTTCTTC. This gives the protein CASSQSRGGNEQFF. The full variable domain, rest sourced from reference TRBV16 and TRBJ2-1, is GEEVAQTPKHLVRGEGQKAKLYCAPIKGHSYVFWYQQVLKNEFKFLISFQNENVFDETGMPKERFSAKCLPNSPCSLEIQATKLEDSAVYFCASSQSRGGNEQFFGPGTRLTVL.

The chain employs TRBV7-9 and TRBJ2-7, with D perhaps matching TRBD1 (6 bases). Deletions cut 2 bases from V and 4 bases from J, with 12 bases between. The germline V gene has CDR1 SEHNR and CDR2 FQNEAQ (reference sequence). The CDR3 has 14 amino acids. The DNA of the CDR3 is TGTGCCAGCAGCTTATCCCAGGGGCTGTACGAGCAGTACTTC. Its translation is CASSLSQGLYEQYF. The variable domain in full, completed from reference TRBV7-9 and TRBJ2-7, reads DTGVSQNPRHKITKRGQNVTFRCDPISEHNRLYWYRQTLGQGPEFLTYFQNEAQLEKSRLLSDRFSAERPKGSFSTLEIQRTEQGDSAMYLCASSLSQGLYEQYFGPGTRLTVT.

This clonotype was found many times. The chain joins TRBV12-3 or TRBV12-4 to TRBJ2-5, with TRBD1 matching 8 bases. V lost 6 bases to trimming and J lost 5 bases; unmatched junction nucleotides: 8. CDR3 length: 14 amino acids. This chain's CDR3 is CASRETGGRETQYF. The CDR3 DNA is TGTGCCAGCAGAGAAACAGGGGGGCGGGAGACCCAGTACTTC.

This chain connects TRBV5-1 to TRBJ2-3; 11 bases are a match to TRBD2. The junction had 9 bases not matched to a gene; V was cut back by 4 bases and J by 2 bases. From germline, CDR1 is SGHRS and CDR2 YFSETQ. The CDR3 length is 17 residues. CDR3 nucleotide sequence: TGCGCCAGCAGCACGACCGGGACTAGCGGACCCACAGATACGCAGTATTTT. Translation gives CASSTTGTSGPTDTQYF.

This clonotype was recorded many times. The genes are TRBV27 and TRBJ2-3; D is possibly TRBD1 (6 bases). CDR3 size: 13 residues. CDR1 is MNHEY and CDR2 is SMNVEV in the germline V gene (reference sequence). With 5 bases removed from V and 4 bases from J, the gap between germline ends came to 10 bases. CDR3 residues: CASSGNRADTQYF. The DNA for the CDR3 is TGTGCCAGCAGTGGCAACAGGGCAGATACGCAGTATTTT.

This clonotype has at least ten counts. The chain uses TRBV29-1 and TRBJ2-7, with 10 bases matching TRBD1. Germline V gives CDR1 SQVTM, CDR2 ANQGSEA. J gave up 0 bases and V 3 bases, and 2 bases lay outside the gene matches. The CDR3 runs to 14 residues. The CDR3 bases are TGCAGCGTTGAGGGACAGGGGCTCTCCTACGAGCAGTACTTC. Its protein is CSVEGQGLSYEQYF.

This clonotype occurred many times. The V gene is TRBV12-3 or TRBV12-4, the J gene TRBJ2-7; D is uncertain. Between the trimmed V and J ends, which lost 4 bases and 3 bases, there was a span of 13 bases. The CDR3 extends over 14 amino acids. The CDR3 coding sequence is TGTGCCAGCAGTTCCCTTGGCCCTGTCTACGAGCAGTACTTC. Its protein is CASSSLGPVYEQYF.